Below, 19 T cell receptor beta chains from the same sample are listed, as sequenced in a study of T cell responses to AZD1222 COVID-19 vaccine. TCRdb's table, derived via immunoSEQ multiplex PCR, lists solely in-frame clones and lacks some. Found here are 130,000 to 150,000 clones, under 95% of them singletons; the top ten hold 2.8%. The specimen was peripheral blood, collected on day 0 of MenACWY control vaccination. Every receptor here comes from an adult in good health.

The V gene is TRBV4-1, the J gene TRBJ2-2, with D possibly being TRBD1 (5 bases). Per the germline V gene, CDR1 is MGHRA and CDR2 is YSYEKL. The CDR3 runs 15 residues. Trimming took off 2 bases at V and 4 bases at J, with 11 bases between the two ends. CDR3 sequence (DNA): TGCGCCAGCAGCCAACCCGACAGAACCACCGGGGAGCTGTTTTTT. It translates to CASSQPDRTTGELFF.

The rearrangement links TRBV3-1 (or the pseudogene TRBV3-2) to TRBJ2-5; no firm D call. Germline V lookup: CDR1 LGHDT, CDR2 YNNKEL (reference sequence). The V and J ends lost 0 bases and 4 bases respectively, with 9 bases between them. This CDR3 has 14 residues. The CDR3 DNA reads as TGTGCCAGCAGCCAAGATGTTGGTCGAGAGACCCAGTACTTC. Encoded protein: CASSQDVGRETQYF.

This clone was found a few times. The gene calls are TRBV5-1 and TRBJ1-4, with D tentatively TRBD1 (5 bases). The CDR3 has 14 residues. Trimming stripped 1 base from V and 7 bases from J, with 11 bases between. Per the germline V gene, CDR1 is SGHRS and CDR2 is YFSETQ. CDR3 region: CASSLTGLGEKLFF. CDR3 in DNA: TGCGCCAGCAGCTTGACAGGCTTAGGTGAAAAACTGTTTTTT.

CDR3 in DNA: TGTGCCAGCAGCTCCGGGCCTCGAGGGCAGCAGTACTTC. Protein sequence: CASSSGPRGQQYF. This chain uses TRBV12-3 or TRBV12-4 with TRBJ2-7; perhaps TRBD2 as D (5 bases). CDR3 size: 13 residues. Trimming removed 6 bases from V and 8 bases from J, with 17 bases in between.

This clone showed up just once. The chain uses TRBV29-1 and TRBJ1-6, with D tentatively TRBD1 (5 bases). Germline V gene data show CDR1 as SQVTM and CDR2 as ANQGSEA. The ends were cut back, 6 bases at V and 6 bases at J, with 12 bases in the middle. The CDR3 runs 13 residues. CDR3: CSVQGVGNSPLHF. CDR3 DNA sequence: TGCAGCGTCCAAGGGGTGGGTAATTCACCCCTCCACTTT.

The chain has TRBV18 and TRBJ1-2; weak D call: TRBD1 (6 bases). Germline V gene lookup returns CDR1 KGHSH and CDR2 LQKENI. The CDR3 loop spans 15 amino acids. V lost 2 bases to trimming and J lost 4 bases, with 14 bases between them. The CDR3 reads CASSPGQGLAYGYTF. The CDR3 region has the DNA TGTGCCAGCTCACCAGGGCAGGGGCTGGCCTATGGCTACACCTTC.

CDR3 region: CASSERGGSYNEQFF. CDR3 DNA: TGTGCCAGCAGTGAGCGGGGGGGCTCCTACAATGAGCAGTTCTTC. The chain carries TRBV6-4 and TRBJ2-1, with 9 nucleotides matching TRBD2. This CDR3 is built from 15 residues. V lost 3 bases to trimming and J lost 0 bases; unmatched junction nucleotides: 0. Germline lookup yields CDR1 MRHNA and CDR2 SNTAGT.

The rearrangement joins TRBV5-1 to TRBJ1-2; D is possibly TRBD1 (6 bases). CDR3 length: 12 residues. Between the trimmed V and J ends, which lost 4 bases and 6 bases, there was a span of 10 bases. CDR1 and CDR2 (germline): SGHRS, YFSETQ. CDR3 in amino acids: CASSANRDGYTF. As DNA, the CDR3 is TGCGCCAGCAGCGCCAACAGGGATGGCTACACCTTC.

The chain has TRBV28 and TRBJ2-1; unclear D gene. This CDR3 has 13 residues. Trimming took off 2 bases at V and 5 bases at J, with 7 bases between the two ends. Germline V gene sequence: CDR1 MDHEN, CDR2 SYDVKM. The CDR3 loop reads CASSLLFHNEQFF. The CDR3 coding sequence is TGTGCCAGCAGTTTACTTTTCCACAATGAGCAGTTCTTC.

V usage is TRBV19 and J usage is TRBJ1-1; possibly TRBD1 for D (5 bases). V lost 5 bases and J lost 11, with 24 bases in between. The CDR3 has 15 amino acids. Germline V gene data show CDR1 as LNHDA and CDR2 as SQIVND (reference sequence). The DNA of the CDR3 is TGTGCCAGTAGTCAAATCATCGGGAGTTGGGGCCGGGCTTTCTTT. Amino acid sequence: CASSQIIGSWGRAFF.

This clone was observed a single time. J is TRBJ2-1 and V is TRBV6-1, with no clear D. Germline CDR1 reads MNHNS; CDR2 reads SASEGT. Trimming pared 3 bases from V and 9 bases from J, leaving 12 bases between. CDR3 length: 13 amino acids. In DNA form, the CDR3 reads TGTGCCAGCAGTGACCCGGGTGCAGGTGAGCAGTTCTTC. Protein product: CASSDPGAGEQFF.

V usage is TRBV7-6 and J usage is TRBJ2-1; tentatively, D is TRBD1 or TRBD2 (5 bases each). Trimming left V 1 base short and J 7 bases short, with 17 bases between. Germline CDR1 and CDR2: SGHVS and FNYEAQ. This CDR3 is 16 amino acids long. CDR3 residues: CASSLEGHVGTNEQFF. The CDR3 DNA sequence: TGTGCCAGCAGCTTAGAGGGCCACGTAGGGACGAATGAGCAGTTCTTC.

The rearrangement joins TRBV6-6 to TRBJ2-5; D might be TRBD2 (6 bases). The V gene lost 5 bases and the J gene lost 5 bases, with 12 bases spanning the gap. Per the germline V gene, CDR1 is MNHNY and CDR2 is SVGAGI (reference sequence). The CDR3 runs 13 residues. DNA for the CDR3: TGTGCCAGCAGTCCCCGGGAGTGGGAGACCCAGTACTTC. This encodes CASSPREWETQYF.

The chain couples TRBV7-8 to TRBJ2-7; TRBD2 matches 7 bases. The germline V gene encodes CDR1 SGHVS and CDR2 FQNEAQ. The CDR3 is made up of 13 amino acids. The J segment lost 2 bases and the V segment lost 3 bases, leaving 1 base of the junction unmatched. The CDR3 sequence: CASSFTSAYEQYF. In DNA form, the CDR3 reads TGTGCCAGCAGCTTCACTAGCGCCTACGAGCAGTACTTC.

The CDR3 spells CASSQDWSTEAFF. The CDR3, as DNA: TGTGCCAGCTCACAGGATTGGAGCACTGAAGCTTTCTTT. This rearrangement joins TRBV18 to TRBJ1-1; D remains ambiguous. Trimming removed 4 bases at V and 4 bases at J, with 10 bases between. This CDR3 contains 13 residues. The germline V gene has CDR1 KGHSH and CDR2 LQKENI.

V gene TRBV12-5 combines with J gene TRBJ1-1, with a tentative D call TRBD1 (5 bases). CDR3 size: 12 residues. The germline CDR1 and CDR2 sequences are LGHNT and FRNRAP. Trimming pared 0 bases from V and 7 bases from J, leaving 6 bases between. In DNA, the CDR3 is TGTGCTAGTGGTTTGGTCGACAGTGAAGCTTTCTTT. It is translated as CASGLVDSEAFF.

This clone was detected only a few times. The CDR3: CASSYSTSGAEDTQYF. The CDR3 DNA reads as TGTGCCAGCAGTTACTCGACTAGCGGGGCGGAGGATACGCAGTATTTT. The chain joins TRBV6-5 to TRBJ2-3; 11 nucleotides match TRBD2. The CDR3 has 16 residues. Germline lookup yields CDR1 MNHEY and CDR2 SVGAGI. The V segment lost 0 bases and the J segment 6 bases; nucleotides outside the gene matches: 5.

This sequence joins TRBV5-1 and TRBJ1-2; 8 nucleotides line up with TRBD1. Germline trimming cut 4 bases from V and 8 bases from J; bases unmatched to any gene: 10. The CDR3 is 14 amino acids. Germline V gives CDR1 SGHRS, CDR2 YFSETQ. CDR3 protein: CASSPAGTGSGYTF. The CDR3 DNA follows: TGCGCCAGCAGCCCGGCCGGGACAGGATCCGGCTACACCTTC. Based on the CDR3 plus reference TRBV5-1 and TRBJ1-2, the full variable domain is KAGVTQTPRYLIKTRGQQVTLSCSPISGHRSVSWYQQTPGQGLQFLFEYFSETQRNKGNFPGRFSGRQFSNSRSEMNVSTLELGDSALYLCASSPAGTGSGYTFGSGTRLTVV.

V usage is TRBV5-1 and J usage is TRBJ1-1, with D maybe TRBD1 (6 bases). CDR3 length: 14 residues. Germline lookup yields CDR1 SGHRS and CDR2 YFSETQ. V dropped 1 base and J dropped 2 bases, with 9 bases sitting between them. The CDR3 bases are TGCGCCAGCAGCTTGAACAGGGCTAACACTGAAGCTTTCTTT. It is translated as CASSLNRANTEAFF.